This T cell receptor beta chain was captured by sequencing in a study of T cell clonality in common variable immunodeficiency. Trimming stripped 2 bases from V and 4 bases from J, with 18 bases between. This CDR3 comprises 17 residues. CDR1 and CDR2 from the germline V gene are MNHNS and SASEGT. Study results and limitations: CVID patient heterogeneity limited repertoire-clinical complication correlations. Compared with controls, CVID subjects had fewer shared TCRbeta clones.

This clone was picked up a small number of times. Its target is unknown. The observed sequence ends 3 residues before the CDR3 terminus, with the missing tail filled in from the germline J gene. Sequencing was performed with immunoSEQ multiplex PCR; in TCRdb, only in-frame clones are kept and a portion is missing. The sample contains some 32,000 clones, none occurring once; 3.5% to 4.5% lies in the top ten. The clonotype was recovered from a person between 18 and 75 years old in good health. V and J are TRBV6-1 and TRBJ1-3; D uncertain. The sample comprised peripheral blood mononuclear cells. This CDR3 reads CASSEFRHGGPGNTIYF. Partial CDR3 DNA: TGTGCCAGCAGTGAATTCAGACACGGAGGTCCGGGAAACACC.